This passage covers 21 T cell receptor beta chains from one sample sequenced in a study of blood T cell repertoires in COVID-19. Some clones are missing from TCRdb's copy, which holds only in-frame ones; the method was immunoSEQ multiplex PCR. The sample has about 400,000 clones, approximately 86% seen once. Sample: peripheral blood. All receptors derive from a human donor in a cohort sampled during active COVID-19.

The chain couples TRBV5-4 to TRBJ2-3; no definite D call. Trimming left V 1 base short and J 3 bases short, with 9 bases between. The CDR3 has 14 amino acids. Germline V gene sequence: CDR1 SGHNT, CDR2 YYREEE (reference sequence). The CDR3 region has the DNA TGTGCCAGCAGCTTGAATGAGGAGACAGATACGCAGTATTTT. It specifies CASSLNEETDTQYF.

The chain links TRBV29-1 to TRBJ2-7; weak D call: TRBD1 (6 bases). Between the trimmed V and J ends, which lost 6 bases and 2 bases, there was a span of 8 bases. This CDR3 is 11 amino acids long. CDR1 SQVTM and CDR2 ANQGSEA come from the germline V gene. DNA for the CDR3: TGCAGCGTGAAGGGGGCCTACGAGCAGTACTTC. The encoded protein is CSVKGAYEQYF.

This chain connects TRBV5-8 to TRBJ2-3; weak D call: TRBD1 (6 bases). V was clipped by 3 bases and J by 0 bases, with 20 bases between them. This CDR3 has 18 residues. Germline CDR1 SGHTS, CDR2 YDEGEE. CDR3 in DNA: TGTGCCAGCAGCTCCCCGGGACAATCTACCACTAGCACAGATACGCAGTATTTT. Amino acids: CASSSPGQSTTSTDTQYF.

The rearrangement links TRBV19 to TRBJ2-3; 10 bases line up with TRBD1. The length of the CDR3 is 15 residues. V dropped 5 bases and J dropped 3; count of bases not matched to a gene: 5. Germline CDR1 and CDR2: LNHDA and SQIVND (reference sequence). The CDR3, as DNA: TGTGCCAGTAGTCGACAGGGGGCTGAGACAGATACGCAGTATTTT. Encoded protein: CASSRQGAETDTQYF. Full variable domain (rest looked up from reference TRBV19 and TRBJ2-3): DGGITQSPKYLFRKEGQNVTLSCEQNLNHDAMYWYRQDPGQGLRLIYYSQIVNDFQKGDIAEGYSVSREKKESFPLTVTSAQKNPTAFYLCASSRQGAETDTQYFGPGTRLTVL.

This clone was seen once. This rearrangement joins TRBV6-2 or TRBV6-3 to TRBJ2-2; no clear D. CDR3 length: 15 amino acids. Trimming cost V 2 bases and J 3 bases, with 10 bases left between them. Germline CDR1 MNHEY, CDR2 SVGEGT. CDR3 sequence: CASSYEFRDTGELFF. CDR3 sequence (DNA): TGTGCCAGCAGTTACGAGTTCCGGGACACCGGGGAGCTGTTTTTT.

J is TRBJ1-2 and V is TRBV18, with 11 positions matching TRBD1. Germline loops: CDR1 KGHSH, CDR2 LQKENI. After removal of 4 bases from V and 2 bases from J, the junction contained 9 bases not matched to a gene. This CDR3 is 17 amino acids long. DNA of the CDR3: TGTGCCAGCTCACGAAGTGGCGGACAGGGGGCAAACTATGGCTACACCTTC. Translation gives CASSRSGGQGANYGYTF. Supplemented by reference TRBV18 and TRBJ1-2, the full variable domain reads NAGVMQNPRHLVRRRGQEARLRCSPMKGHSHVYWYRQLPEEGLKFMVYLQKENIIDESGMPKERFSAEFPKEGPSILRIQQVVRGDSAAYFCASSRSGGQGANYGYTFGSGTRLTVV.

The chain recombines TRBV2 with TRBJ1-1; D remains unclear. V lost 7 bases, J lost 1 base, and 16 bases lay in between. Germline values: CDR1 SNHLY, CDR2 FYNNEI. The CDR3 is 15 amino acids. The CDR3 reads CASKDTTDQNTEAFF. The CDR3, as DNA: TGTGCCAGCAAAGACACGACCGACCAGAACACTGAAGCTTTCTTT. Full variable domain (outside the CDR3, taken from reference TRBV2 and TRBJ1-1): EPEVTQTPSHQVTQMGQEVILRCVPISNHLYFYWYRQILGQKVEFLVSFYNNEISEKSEIFDDQFSVERPDGSNFTLKIRSTKLEDSAMYFCASKDTTDQNTEAFFGQGTRLTVV.

This sequence joins TRBV7-9 and TRBJ2-1; TRBD2 matches 11 bases. V trimming: 5 bases; J trimming: 0 bases; junction bases outside the gene matches: 6. The CDR3 length is 17 residues. Germline CDR1 is SEHNR and CDR2 is FQNEAQ (reference sequence). The CDR3 DNA is TGTGCCAGCAGCCAGGGACTAGCGGAAAGCTCCTACAATGAGCAGTTCTTC. Its protein product is CASSQGLAESSYNEQFF.

The chain recombines TRBV2 with TRBJ1-1; the D gene is possibly TRBD1 (5 bases). This CDR3 has 12 residues. Looked up from germline, CDR1 is SNHLY and CDR2 is FYNNEI. The V end lost 8 bases, the J end lost 2 bases, and 9 bases lay between the germline ends. Here the CDR3 reads CASRDSNTEAFF. In DNA, the CDR3 is TGTGCCAGCCGGGACTCTAACACTGAAGCTTTCTTT. Based on the CDR3 plus reference TRBV2 and TRBJ1-1, the full variable domain is EPEVTQTPSHQVTQMGQEVILRCVPISNHLYFYWYRQILGQKVEFLVSFYNNEISEKSEIFDDQFSVERPDGSNFTLKIRSTKLEDSAMYFCASRDSNTEAFFGQGTRLTVV.

The rearrangement links TRBV28 to TRBJ2-1; 7 bases align to TRBD1. The germline CDR1 and CDR2 sequences are MDHEN and SYDVKM. The CDR3 is 15 residues long. V was pared by 5 bases and J by 2 bases, with 6 bases of the junction left unmatched. CDR3 nucleotides: TGTGCCAGCAGTCTTCACAGGGGTACCTACAATGAGCAGTTCTTC. Its translation: CASSLHRGTYNEQFF. Drawing the rest from reference TRBV28 and TRBJ2-1, the complete variable domain is DVKVTQSSRYLVKRTGEKVFLECVQDMDHENMFWYRQDPGLGLRLIYFSYDVKMKEKGDIPEGYSVSREKKERFSLILESASTNQTSMYLCASSLHRGTYNEQFFGPGTRLTVL.

This clone was counted a single time. The genes are TRBV2 and TRBJ2-3, with 10 positions matching TRBD2. The germline V gene encodes CDR1 SNHLY and CDR2 FYNNEI. V trimming: 6 bases; J trimming: 3 bases; junction bases outside the gene matches: 6. CDR3 length: 15 amino acids. The CDR3 DNA is TGTGCCAGCAGCGTTCGACTAGCGGGTACAGATACGCAGTATTTT. It yields the protein CASSVRLAGTDTQYF.

The rearrangement uses TRBV11-3 and TRBJ2-3; 9 bases line up with TRBD2. V lost 1 base to trimming and J lost 4 bases; unmatched junction nucleotides: 3. The CDR3 contains 15 residues. CDR1 SGHNT and CDR2 YENEEA come from the germline V gene. The CDR3 nucleotides are TGTGCCAGCAGCTTAGGGACTAGCGTCGCAGATACGCAGTATTTT. Protein product: CASSLGTSVADTQYF. The whole variable domain, remainder taken from reference TRBV11-3 and TRBJ2-3, is EAGVVQSPRYKIIEKKQPVAFWCNPISGHNTLYWYLQNLGQGPELLIRYENEEAVDDSQLPKDRFSAERLKGVDSTLKIQPAELGDSAVYLCASSLGTSVADTQYFGPGTRLTVL.

This clone was seen only a few times. J is TRBJ2-2 and V is TRBV3-1 (or the pseudogene TRBV3-2), with 11 bases lining up with TRBD1. Per germline, CDR1 LGHDT and CDR2 YNNKEL (reference sequence). The CDR3 length is 15 residues. J gave up 5 bases and V 4 bases, and 3 bases lay outside the gene matches. The chain's CDR3 is CASSPRDRGTGELFF. CDR3 coding DNA: TGTGCCAGCAGCCCCAGGGACAGGGGGACCGGGGAGCTGTTTTTT.

The genes are TRBV27 and TRBJ2-2; perhaps TRBD1 as D (5 bases). V was shortened by 6 bases and J by 7 bases, with 9 bases between the two germline ends. Germline V gene lookup returns CDR1 MNHEY and CDR2 SMNVEV (reference sequence). The CDR3 spans 12 residues. The CDR3 coding sequence is TGTGCCAGCAGCCCCAGGGTCGGGGAGCTGTTTTTT. Translation: CASSPRVGELFF.

The rearrangement uses TRBV29-1 and TRBJ2-5; 9 nucleotides agree with TRBD1. After removal of 0 bases from V and 0 bases from J, the junction contained 2 bases not matched to a gene. The CDR3 has 15 amino acids. Germline V gene sequence: CDR1 SQVTM, CDR2 ANQGSEA. This CDR3 reads CSVEEGDRDQETQYF. CDR3 DNA: TGCAGCGTTGAAGAGGGGGACAGGGACCAAGAGACCCAGTACTTC.

The V gene is TRBV5-1, the J gene TRBJ2-7; 7 nucleotides agree with TRBD2. J gave up 5 bases and V 0 bases, and 5 bases lay outside the gene matches. Germline V lookup: CDR1 SGHRS, CDR2 YFSETQ. This CDR3 has 14 amino acids. This chain's CDR3 is CASSLAQRGDEQYF. DNA for the CDR3: TGCGCCAGCAGCTTGGCCCAGCGGGGCGACGAGCAGTACTTC.

CDR3 bases: TGTGCCAGTAGTTACTCTACAGGGGACCCCTACAATGAGCAGTTCTTC. The encoded protein is CASSYSTGDPYNEQFF. The chain uses TRBV19 and TRBJ2-1, with 7 nucleotides matching TRBD1. Germline CDR1 is LNHDA and CDR2 is SQIVND (reference sequence). This CDR3 contains 16 residues. V gave up 5 bases and J gave up 2 bases; unmatched junction bases: 9. Full variable domain (missing parts from reference TRBV19 and TRBJ2-1): DGGITQSPKYLFRKEGQNVTLSCEQNLNHDAMYWYRQDPGQGLRLIYYSQIVNDFQKGDIAEGYSVSREKKESFPLTVTSAQKNPTAFYLCASSYSTGDPYNEQFFGPGTRLTVL.

The chain couples TRBV11-2 to TRBJ1-2; TRBD1 aligns across 8 bases. The CDR3 contains 15 residues. From germline, CDR1 is SGHAT and CDR2 FQNNGV. Trimming took 0 bases from V and 5 from J; bases not matched to a gene: 5. The CDR3 spells CASSLDPQGAYGYTF. The CDR3 region has the DNA TGTGCCAGCAGCTTAGATCCCCAGGGGGCGTATGGCTACACCTTC.

The chain combines TRBV6-5 with TRBJ1-1, with a weak D call TRBD1 (5 bases). Deletions cut 4 bases from V and 4 bases from J, with 13 bases between. The CDR3 runs 14 residues. Germline loops: CDR1 MNHEY, CDR2 SVGAGI. DNA of the CDR3: TGTGCCAGCAGTTTCGGCCAGGGTGTCACTGAAGCTTTCTTT. It is translated as CASSFGQGVTEAFF.

This chain uses TRBV24-1 with TRBJ2-3, with 11 bases aligning to TRBD2. This CDR3 region has 12 residues. Germline lookup yields CDR1 KGHDR and CDR2 SFDVKD. V shed 9 bases and J 6 bases; nucleotides not matched to a gene: 1. DNA of the CDR3: TGTGCCACCGGGACTAGCGGTGATACGCAGTATTTT. It is translated as CATGTSGDTQYF.

This clone appeared a few times. The chain links TRBV7-3 to TRBJ1-2; 7 nucleotides align to TRBD1. Losses at the gene ends were 1 base for V and 5 bases for J; bases not matched to a gene: 7. Looked up from germline, CDR1 is SGHTA and CDR2 is FQGTGA. The CDR3 is made up of 15 amino acids. The CDR3 here is CASSLIRQGKYGYTF. CDR3 nucleotides: TGTGCCAGCAGCTTAATACGACAGGGAAAGTATGGCTACACCTTC.